This is a list of T cell receptor beta chains from one sample in a study of cytomegalovirus exposure and HLA in healthy donors. The data were produced by immunoSEQ multiplex PCR, yet TCRdb's version contains in-frame clones alone and is incomplete. Here the sample spans some 110,000 clones, approximately 80% being singletons. The sequencing sample was made of PBMCs. All receptors derive from a male donor in good health and CMV-seronegative. Both conserved end residues are part of each CDR3. A D gene is named only where the DNA matches it firmly. The size field is filled for only some rows; it gives once, few, many or a size class.

j_call d_call v_call clone_size cdr3_nt cdr3_aa
TRBJ1-1 TRBD1 TRBV2 few TGTGCCAGCAGTGAAAGGGTTAGGGGGCGGAGTGAAGCTTTCTTT CASSERVRGRSEAFF
TRBJ1-5 . TRBV28 . TGTGCCAGCAGTTACCAGGGGCTTAATCAGCCCCAGCATTTT CASSYQGLNQPQHF
TRBJ2-7 TRBD2 TRBV6-5 . TGTGCCAGCAGCCAAAATAGCGGGCCCTACTACGAGCAGTACTTC CASSQNSGPYYEQYF
TRBJ2-1 TRBD2 TRBV19 . TGTGCCAGTAACTACTTTACTAGCGGGAGAGTAAATGAGCAGTTCTTC CASNYFTSGRVNEQFF
TRBJ2-3 TRBD2 TRBV5-6 . TGTGCCAGCAACCAATCTAGCGGGAGTGCAGATACGCAGTATTTT CASNQSSGSADTQYF
TRBJ2-2 TRBD2 TRBV9 . TGTGCCAGCAGCTTCAGCGGGATGGCCGGGGAGCTGTTTTTT CASSFSGMAGELFF
TRBJ1-4 . TRBV6-1 . TGTGCCACCACTGATTCCGGGCAGGGGAATGAAAAACTGTTTTTT CATTDSGQGNEKLFF
TRBJ1-2 TRBD1 TRBV27 once TGTGCCAGCAGGGTAACAGGGGGCAATGGCTACACCTTC CASRVTGGNGYTF
TRBJ2-2 . TRBV7-8 . TGTGCCAGCAGCCGCGCTCGTACCGGGGAGCTGTTTTTT CASSRARTGELFF
TRBJ2-2 . TRBV5-4 . TGTGCCAGCAGCAAGGGACTTTCGAACACCGGGGAGCTGTTTTTT CASSKGLSNTGELFF
TRBJ2-7 TRBD2 TRBV4-3 . TGCGCCAGCAGCCAACGACTAGCGGGGTCCTCCTACGAGCAGTACTTC CASSQRLAGSSYEQYF
TRBJ2-7 . TRBV7-9 . TGTGCCAGCAGCCCTGCTTTAGGAGGGTCCTACGAGCAGTACTTC CASSPALGGSYEQYF
TRBJ1-1 . TRBV7-9 . TGTGCCAGCAGCTCGGGACTCAGGGACACTGAAGCTTTCTTT CASSSGLRDTEAFF
TRBJ1-2 TRBD1 TRBV9 . TGTGCCAGCAGCCCCACGACAGGGCTTTCCTATGGCTACACCTTC CASSPTTGLSYGYTF
TRBJ2-1 . TRBV11-1 few TGTGCCAGCAGCTTTACCCTCGAGTACAATGAGCAGTTCTTC CASSFTLEYNEQFF
TRBJ2-3 TRBD2 TRBV7-9 . TGTGCCAGCAGCTTAGGGCTAGCGGGGCACACAGATACGCAGTATTTT CASSLGLAGHTDTQYF
TRBJ2-7 TRBD2 TRBV11-2 . TGTGCCAGCAGCCTCGGACTAGGACCCTACGAGCAGTACTTC CASSLGLGPYEQYF
TRBJ2-7 TRBD2 TRBV10-3 . TGTGCCACCTCCTCGGGAGCGGGAGTAGGGTACGAGCAGTACTTC CATSSGAGVGYEQYF
TRBJ2-4 . TRBV29-1 . TGCAGCGTCGGAGGGCGCGCCAAAAACATTCAGTACTTC CSVGGRAKNIQYF
TRBJ1-5 TRBD1 TRBV30 once TGTGCCTGGAGTGTTCAGGGGGCTCAGCCCCAGCATTTT CAWSVQGAQPQHF
TRBJ2-2 . TRBV6-5 . TGTGCCAGCAGGTCAGGGTTCGGGGAGCTGTTTTTT CASRSGFGELFF
TRBJ2-1 TRBD2 TRBV6-1 . TGTGCCAGCACCCAGAGCGGGAGGGGTTACAATGAGCAGTTCTTC CASTQSGRGYNEQFF
TRBJ2-7 . TRBV7-9 . TGTGCCAGCAGCTTAAAGAATCCCGGGTTGGTCTACGAGCAGTACTTC CASSLKNPGLVYEQYF
TRBJ2-3 . TRBV13 . TGTGCCAGCAGCTTAGCGGGCACAGATACGCAGTATTTT CASSLAGTDTQYF
TRBJ2-7 . TRBV7-9 once TGTGCCAGCGTCGCCGTCTACTCCTACGAGCAGTACTTC CASVAVYSYEQYF
TRBJ1-2 . TRBV6-4 . TGTGCCAGCAGCCAACAGGGTTCTAACTATGGCTACACCTTC CASSQQGSNYGYTF
TRBJ1-5 . TRBV5-1 . TGCGCCAGCAGCTTGGAGGGAACAGGTTTAAATCAGCCCCAGCATTTT CASSLEGTGLNQPQHF
TRBJ2-2 . TRBV4-2 . TGTGCCAGCAGCCAAGAGAACTCCTACACCGGGGAGCTGTTTTTT CASSQENSYTGELFF
TRBJ2-1 TRBD2 TRBV18 . TGTGCCAGCTCACCTGGGACTAGCGGGATCAATGAGCAGTTCTTC CASSPGTSGINEQFF
TRBJ1-5 . TRBV27 . TGTGCCAGCAGTTTTCAAGGGGGTAATCAGCCCCAGCATTTT CASSFQGGNQPQHF